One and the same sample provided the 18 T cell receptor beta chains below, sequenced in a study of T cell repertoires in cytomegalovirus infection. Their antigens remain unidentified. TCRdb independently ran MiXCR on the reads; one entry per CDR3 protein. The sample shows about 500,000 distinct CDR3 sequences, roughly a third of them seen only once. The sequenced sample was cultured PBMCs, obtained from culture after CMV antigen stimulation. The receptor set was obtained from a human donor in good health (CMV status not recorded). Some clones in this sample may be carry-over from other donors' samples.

CDR3 DNA: TGTGCCAGCAACCTTGGGAGGGAGGCCCCTGAAGCTTTCTTT. This codes for CASNLGREAPEAFF. The V call is TRBV6-5, the J call TRBJ1-1; D unresolved. V shed 7 bases and J shed 6 bases, with 18 bases lying between them. This CDR3 has 14 amino acids. CDR1 and CDR2 (germline): MNHEY, SVGAGI.

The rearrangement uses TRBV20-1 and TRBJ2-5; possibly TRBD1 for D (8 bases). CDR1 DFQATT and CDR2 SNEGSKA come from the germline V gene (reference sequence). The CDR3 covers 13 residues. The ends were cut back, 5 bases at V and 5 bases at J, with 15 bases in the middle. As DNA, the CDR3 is TGCAGTGCTCCCCCACAGGGGGGGGAGACCCAGTACTTC. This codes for CSAPPQGGETQYF.

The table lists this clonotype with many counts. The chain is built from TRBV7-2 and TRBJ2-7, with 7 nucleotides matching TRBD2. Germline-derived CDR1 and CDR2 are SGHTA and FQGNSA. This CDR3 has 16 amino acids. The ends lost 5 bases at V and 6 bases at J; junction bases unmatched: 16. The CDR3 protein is CASSPHLGGSLGEQYF. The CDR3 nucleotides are TGTGCCAGCAGCCCCCACCTGGGGGGGAGTCTCGGCGAGCAGTACTTC.

CDR3 bases: TGTGCCAGCAGTTTGGGAATAGCGGGAGGGCTAGGCGAGCAGTACTTC. This translates into CASSLGIAGGLGEQYF. The V and J genes are TRBV27 and TRBJ2-7; 11 nucleotides align to TRBD2. CDR1 is MNHEY, CDR2 SMNVEV, per germline (reference sequence). The trim removed 3 bases at V and 6 bases at J, leaving 10 bases unmatched. The CDR3 covers 16 residues.

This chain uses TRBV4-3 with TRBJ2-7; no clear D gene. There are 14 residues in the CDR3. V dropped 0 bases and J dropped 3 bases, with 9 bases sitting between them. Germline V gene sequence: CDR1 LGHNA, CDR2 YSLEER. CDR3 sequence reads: CASSQETVIYEQYV. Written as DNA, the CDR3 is TGCGCCAGCAGCCAAGAAACGGTTATCTACGAGCAGTACGTC.

The CDR3 DNA is TGTGCCAGCAGACCCCTATCTGGGGGGAATGAGCAGTTCTTC. Its protein product is CASRPLSGGNEQFF. The chain recombines TRBV6-5 with TRBJ2-1; perhaps TRBD2 as D (6 bases). CDR1 is MNHEY and CDR2 is SVGAGI in the germline V gene. The CDR3 extends over 14 amino acids. V was shortened by 6 bases and J by 7 bases, with 16 bases between the two germline ends.

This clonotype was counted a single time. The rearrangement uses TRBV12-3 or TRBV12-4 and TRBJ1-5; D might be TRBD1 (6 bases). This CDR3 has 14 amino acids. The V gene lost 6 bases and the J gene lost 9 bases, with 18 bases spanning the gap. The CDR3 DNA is TGTGCCAGCAGCCCCGGACAGCGGTGGGGGCCCCAGCATTTT. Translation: CASSPGQRWGPQHF.

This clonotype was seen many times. The CDR3 spells CASSLSTGLSAKNIQYF. The DNA for the CDR3 is TGTGCCAGCAGCTTATCTACAGGTCTTTCAGCCAAAAACATTCAGTACTTC. The chain has TRBV7-2 and TRBJ2-4, with D tentatively TRBD1 (5 bases). This CDR3 region has 17 residues. Germline V lookup: CDR1 SGHTA, CDR2 FQGNSA. Trimming shortened V by 2 bases and J by 0 bases, and 14 bases separated the two germline ends.

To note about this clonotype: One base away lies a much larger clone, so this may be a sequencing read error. The CDR3 sequence: CASSVEQEYTDTQYF. CDR3 DNA sequence: TGTGCCAGCAGCGTCGAGCAGGAGTACACAGATACGCAGTATTTT. The gene calls are TRBV9 and TRBJ2-3, with D unresolved. Germline V gene lookup returns CDR1 SGDLS and CDR2 YYNGEE. V lost 2 bases and J 2 bases, leaving 12 bases between the germline ends. This CDR3 contains 15 residues.

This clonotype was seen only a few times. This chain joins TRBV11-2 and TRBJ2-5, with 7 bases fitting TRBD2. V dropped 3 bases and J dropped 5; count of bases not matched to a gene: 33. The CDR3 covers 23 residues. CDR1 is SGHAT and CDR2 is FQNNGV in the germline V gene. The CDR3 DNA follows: TGTGCCAGCAGCTTGTCTATGCTAGCGGAGGCCACACCACCCCCAGGCCCCTGGGAGACCCAGTACTTC. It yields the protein CASSLSMLAEATPPPGPWETQYF.

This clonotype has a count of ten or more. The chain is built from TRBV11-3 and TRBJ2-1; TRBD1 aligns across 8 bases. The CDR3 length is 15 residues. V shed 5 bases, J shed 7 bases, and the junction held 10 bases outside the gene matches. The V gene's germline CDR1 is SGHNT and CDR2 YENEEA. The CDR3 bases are TGTGCCAGCAGCCCAGGGGGCAATCTTGGGAATGAGCAGTTCTTC. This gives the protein CASSPGGNLGNEQFF.

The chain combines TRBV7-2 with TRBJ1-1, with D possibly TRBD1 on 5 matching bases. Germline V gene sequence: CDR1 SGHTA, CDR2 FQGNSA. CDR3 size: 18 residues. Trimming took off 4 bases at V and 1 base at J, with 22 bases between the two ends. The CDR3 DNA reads TGTGCCAGCAGCTCCGGTACCTGGGGACTCCGGGGGAACACTGAAGCTTTCTTT. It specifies CASSSGTWGLRGNTEAFF.

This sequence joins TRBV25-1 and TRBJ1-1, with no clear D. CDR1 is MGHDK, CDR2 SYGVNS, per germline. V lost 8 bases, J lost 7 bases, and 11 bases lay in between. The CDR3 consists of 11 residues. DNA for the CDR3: TGTGCCAGCCTAGGACGGAGTGAAGCTTTCTTT. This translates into CASLGRSEAFF.

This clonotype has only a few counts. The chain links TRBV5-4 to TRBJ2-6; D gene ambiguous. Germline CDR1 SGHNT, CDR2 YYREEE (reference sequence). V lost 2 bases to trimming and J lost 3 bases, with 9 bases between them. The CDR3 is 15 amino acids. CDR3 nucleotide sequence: TGTGCCAGCAGCTTTGGTATAGTTGGGGCCAACGTCCTGACTTTC. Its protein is CASSFGIVGANVLTF.

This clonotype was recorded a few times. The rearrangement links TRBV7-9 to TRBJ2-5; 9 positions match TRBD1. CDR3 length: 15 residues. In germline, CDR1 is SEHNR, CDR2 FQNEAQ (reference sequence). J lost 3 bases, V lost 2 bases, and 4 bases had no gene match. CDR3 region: CASSLPWDREETQYF. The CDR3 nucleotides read TGTGCCAGCAGCTTACCGTGGGACAGGGAAGAGACCCAGTACTTC.

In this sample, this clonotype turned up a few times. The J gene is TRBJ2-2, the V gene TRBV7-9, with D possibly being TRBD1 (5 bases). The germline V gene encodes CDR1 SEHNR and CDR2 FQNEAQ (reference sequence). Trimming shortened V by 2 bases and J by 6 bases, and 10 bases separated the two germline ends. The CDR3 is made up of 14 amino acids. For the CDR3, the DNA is TGTGCCAGCAGCTTAAGAGACAGCCCCGGGGAGCTGTTTTTT. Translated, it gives CASSLRDSPGELFF.

The CDR3 DNA reads as TGTGCCAGCAGTGAAGGGGGGGGAGAAACCTACGAGCAGTACTTC. It codes for CASSEGGGETYEQYF. This sequence joins TRBV2 and TRBJ2-7; 7 bases are shared with TRBD2. Germline values: CDR1 SNHLY, CDR2 FYNNEI. V was pared by 1 base and J by 2 bases, with 5 bases of the junction left unmatched. This CDR3 is built from 15 residues. The full variable domain, in which reference TRBV2 and TRBJ2-7 provide the parts outside the CDR3, is EPEVTQTPSHQVTQMGQEVILRCVPISNHLYFYWYRQILGQKVEFLVSFYNNEISEKSEIFDDQFSVERPDGSNFTLKIRSTKLEDSAMYFCASSEGGGETYEQYFGPGTRLTVT.

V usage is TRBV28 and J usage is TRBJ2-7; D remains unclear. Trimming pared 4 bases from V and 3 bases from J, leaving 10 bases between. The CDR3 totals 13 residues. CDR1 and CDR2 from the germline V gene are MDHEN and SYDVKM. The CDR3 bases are TGTGCCAGCAGTTCGTTTAAACTCTACGAGCAGTACGTC. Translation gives CASSSFKLYEQYV.